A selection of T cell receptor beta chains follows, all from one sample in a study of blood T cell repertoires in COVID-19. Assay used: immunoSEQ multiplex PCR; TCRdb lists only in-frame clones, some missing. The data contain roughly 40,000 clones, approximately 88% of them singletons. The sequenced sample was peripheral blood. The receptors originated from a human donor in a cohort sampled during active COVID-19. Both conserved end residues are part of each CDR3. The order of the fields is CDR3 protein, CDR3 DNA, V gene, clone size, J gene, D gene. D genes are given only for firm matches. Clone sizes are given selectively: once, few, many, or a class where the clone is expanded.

CDR3aa: CASITKTINTEAFF
CDR3nt: TGTGCCAGCATTACGAAGACAATAAACACTGAAGCTTTCTTT
v_gene: TRBV28
abundance: NA
j_gene: TRBJ1-1
d_gene: NA

CDR3aa: CASSLGQANEQFF
CDR3nt: TGTGCCAGCAGCCTGGGACAGGCCAATGAGCAGTTCTTC
v_gene: TRBV5-4
abundance: NA
j_gene: TRBJ2-1
d_gene: TRBD1

CDR3aa: CASSPGGDAGTGELFF
CDR3nt: TGCGCCAGCAGCCCCGGGGGAGACGCGGGCACCGGGGAGCTGTTTTTT
v_gene: TRBV5-1
abundance: NA
j_gene: TRBJ2-2
d_gene: NA

CDR3aa: CASSLGTSDTGELFF
CDR3nt: TGCGCCAGCAGCTTGGGGACTAGCGACACCGGGGAGCTGTTTTTT
v_gene: TRBV5-1
abundance: NA
j_gene: TRBJ2-2
d_gene: TRBD2

CDR3aa: CASSEARGRETQYF
CDR3nt: TGTGCCAGCAGTGAGGCCAGGGGGCGAGAGACCCAGTACTTC
v_gene: TRBV6-1
abundance: NA
j_gene: TRBJ2-5
d_gene: TRBD1

CDR3aa: CASSLVPGLVDEQYF
CDR3nt: TGCGCCAGCAGCTTGGTTCCGGGGTTAGTCGACGAGCAGTACTTC
v_gene: TRBV5-1
abundance: once
j_gene: TRBJ2-7
d_gene: NA

CDR3aa: CASRTGQADTQYF
CDR3nt: TGTGCCAGCAGAACTGGACAGGCAGATACGCAGTATTTT
v_gene: TRBV2
abundance: once
j_gene: TRBJ2-3
d_gene: TRBD1

CDR3aa: CASSYGDREYEQYF
CDR3nt: TGTGCCAGCAGTTACGGGGACAGGGAGTACGAGCAGTACTTC
v_gene: TRBV6-6
abundance: once
j_gene: TRBJ2-7
d_gene: TRBD1

CDR3aa: CASSKVVRERNEQFF
CDR3nt: TGTGCCAGCAGCAAGGTGGTGCGGGAGAGAAATGAGCAGTTCTTC
v_gene: TRBV21-1
abundance: NA
j_gene: TRBJ2-1
d_gene: NA

CDR3aa: CASSQVPGQGDNEQFF
CDR3nt: TGTGCCAGCAGCCAAGTTCCGGGACAGGGGGACAATGAGCAGTTCTTC
v_gene: TRBV14
abundance: NA
j_gene: TRBJ2-1
d_gene: TRBD1

CDR3aa: CASSLASGPGSSYEQYF
CDR3nt: TGTGCCAGCTCACTGGCTAGCGGGCCCGGAAGCTCCTACGAGCAGTACTTC
v_gene: TRBV18
abundance: NA
j_gene: TRBJ2-7
d_gene: TRBD2

CDR3aa: CASSPGLAGGITGELFF
CDR3nt: TGCGCCAGCAGTCCGGGACTAGCGGGAGGGATAACCGGGGAGCTGTTTTTT
v_gene: TRBV5-1
abundance: NA
j_gene: TRBJ2-2
d_gene: TRBD2

CDR3aa: CASSEVRGEQYF
CDR3nt: TGTGCCAGCAGCGAGGTGCGGGGTGAGCAGTACTTC
v_gene: TRBV12-3/TRBV12-4
abundance: NA
j_gene: TRBJ2-7
d_gene: NA

CDR3aa: CASSHRDRDPMNTEAFF
CDR3nt: TGCGCCAGCAGTCACCGGGACAGGGACCCCATGAACACTGAAGCTTTCTTT
v_gene: TRBV23-1
abundance: NA
j_gene: TRBJ1-1
d_gene: TRBD1

CDR3aa: CASSIGGPYNEQFF
CDR3nt: TGTGCCAGTAGTATAGGCGGGCCCTACAATGAGCAGTTCTTC
v_gene: TRBV19
abundance: NA
j_gene: TRBJ2-1
d_gene: NA

CDR3aa: CASSVNSGGYPYNEQFF
CDR3nt: TGTGCCAGCAGTGTTAATAGCGGGGGATACCCGTACAATGAGCAGTTCTTC
v_gene: TRBV6-4
abundance: NA
j_gene: TRBJ2-1
d_gene: TRBD2

CDR3aa: CASSVNRANTGELFF
CDR3nt: TGTGCCAGCAGTGTAAACAGGGCGAACACCGGGGAGCTGTTTTTT
v_gene: TRBV6-4
abundance: NA
j_gene: TRBJ2-2
d_gene: NA

CDR3aa: CASIGHGPVELFF
CDR3nt: TGTGCCAGCATCGGACACGGGCCAGTGGAGCTGTTTTTT
v_gene: TRBV6-6
abundance: NA
j_gene: TRBJ2-2
d_gene: NA

CDR3aa: CASSMDILSYEQYF
CDR3nt: TGCGCCAGCAGCATGGACATTCTCTCCTACGAGCAGTACTTC
v_gene: TRBV5-1
abundance: few
j_gene: TRBJ2-7
d_gene: NA

CDR3aa: CASSSGQGGEQYF
CDR3nt: TGTGCCAGCAGTTCGGGACAGGGGGGAGAGCAGTACTTC
v_gene: TRBV28
abundance: few
j_gene: TRBJ2-7
d_gene: TRBD1

CDR3aa: CASSRPGTGTTEAFF
CDR3nt: TGTGCCAGTAGTAGGCCCGGGACAGGGACCACTGAAGCTTTCTTT
v_gene: TRBV19
abundance: NA
j_gene: TRBJ1-1
d_gene: TRBD1

CDR3aa: CASSLEGQKKAFF
CDR3nt: TGCGCCAGCAGCTTGGAGGGACAGAAAAAAGCTTTCTTT
v_gene: TRBV5-1
abundance: NA
j_gene: TRBJ1-1
d_gene: TRBD1

CDR3aa: CASSYSGLAGETQYF
CDR3nt: TGTGCCAGCAGTTACTCGGGACTAGCGGGAGAGACCCAGTACTTC
v_gene: TRBV6-2/TRBV6-3
abundance: NA
j_gene: TRBJ2-5
d_gene: TRBD2

CDR3aa: CASSLITSSYNEQFF
CDR3nt: TGTGCCAGCAGCTTAATCACGAGCTCCTACAATGAGCAGTTCTTC
v_gene: TRBV7-2
abundance: NA
j_gene: TRBJ2-1
d_gene: NA

CDR3aa: CASTSQGALSGANVLTF
CDR3nt: TGTGCCAGTACTTCACAGGGGGCGTTGTCTGGGGCCAACGTCCTGACTTTC
v_gene: TRBV19
abundance: once
j_gene: TRBJ2-6
d_gene: TRBD1

CDR3aa: CATSGQTGISYEQYF
CDR3nt: TGTGCCACCAGCGGTCAGACAGGGATCTCCTACGAGCAGTACTTC
v_gene: TRBV15
abundance: NA
j_gene: TRBJ2-7
d_gene: TRBD1

CDR3aa: CASSPGLAGVSYEQYF
CDR3nt: TGTGCCAGCAGCCCGGGACTAGCGGGAGTATCCTACGAGCAGTACTTC
v_gene: TRBV5-8
abundance: once
j_gene: TRBJ2-7
d_gene: TRBD2

CDR3aa: CASSKTGLNTEAFF
CDR3nt: TGTGCCAGCAGCAAGACAGGGCTGAACACTGAAGCTTTCTTT
v_gene: TRBV7-2
abundance: NA
j_gene: TRBJ1-1
d_gene: TRBD1

CDR3aa: CASSHLGQPLASPLHF
CDR3nt: TGTGCCAGCAGCCATCTCGGACAGCCGTTGGCTTCACCCCTCCACTTT
v_gene: TRBV3-1/TRBV3-2
abundance: NA
j_gene: TRBJ1-6
d_gene: NA

CDR3aa: CASSRRVAGGRVHEQYF
CDR3nt: TGTGCCAGCAGCAGGAGGGTAGCGGGAGGGAGAGTACACGAGCAGTACTTC
v_gene: TRBV3-1/TRBV3-2
abundance: NA
j_gene: TRBJ2-7
d_gene: TRBD2

CDR3aa: CASRGLAGETQYF
CDR3nt: TGCGCCAGCAGAGGACTAGCTGGGGAGACCCAGTACTTC
v_gene: TRBV5-1
abundance: NA
j_gene: TRBJ2-5
d_gene: TRBD2

CDR3aa: CASSFQGTQPQHF
CDR3nt: TGTGCCAGCAGCTTCCAGGGTACTCAGCCCCAGCATTTT
v_gene: TRBV5-8
abundance: NA
j_gene: TRBJ1-5
d_gene: NA

CDR3aa: CASSPQAFYEQYF
CDR3nt: TGTGCCAGCAGCCCCCAGGCCTTCTACGAGCAGTACTTC
v_gene: TRBV5-5
abundance: NA
j_gene: TRBJ2-7
d_gene: NA

CDR3aa: CASSPLRDRDHEQYF
CDR3nt: TGTGCCAGCAGTCCTCTCCGGGACAGGGACCACGAGCAGTACTTC
v_gene: TRBV27
abundance: once
j_gene: TRBJ2-7
d_gene: TRBD1

CDR3aa: CASSPGLAGAGEQYF
CDR3nt: TGTGCCAGCAGCCCGGGACTAGCGGGAGCGGGCGAGCAGTACTTC
v_gene: TRBV7-2
abundance: NA
j_gene: TRBJ2-7
d_gene: TRBD2

CDR3aa: CASSLLDRGRSGSIFGYTF
CDR3nt: TGTGCCAGCAGCCTCCTGGACAGGGGGCGAAGTGGCAGTATTTTTGGCTACACCTTC
v_gene: TRBV21-1
abundance: NA
j_gene: TRBJ1-2
d_gene: NA

CDR3aa: CASSPETGTYGYTF
CDR3nt: TGTGCCAGCTCACCAGAAACAGGGACCTATGGCTACACCTTC
v_gene: TRBV18
abundance: NA
j_gene: TRBJ1-2
d_gene: NA

CDR3aa: CASSQDRGSYGYTF
CDR3nt: TGCGCCAGCAGCCAAGACAGGGGAAGCTATGGCTACACCTTC
v_gene: TRBV4-1
abundance: NA
j_gene: TRBJ1-2
d_gene: NA

CDR3aa: CASSRGQRETQYF
CDR3nt: TGTGCCAGCAGCCGAGGACAGCGAGAGACCCAGTACTTC
v_gene: TRBV7-2
abundance: NA
j_gene: TRBJ2-5
d_gene: NA

CDR3aa: CASSLDTGKGEKLFF
CDR3nt: TGCGCCAGCAGCTTGGACACAGGGAAAGGCGAAAAACTGTTTTTT
v_gene: TRBV5-1
abundance: NA
j_gene: TRBJ1-4
d_gene: NA

CDR3aa: CASNPDNSAEAFF
CDR3nt: TGCGCCAGCAACCCGGACAATTCCGCTGAAGCTTTCTTT
v_gene: TRBV5-1
abundance: NA
j_gene: TRBJ1-1
d_gene: NA

CDR3aa: CASSMGGGQTDTQYF
CDR3nt: TGTGCCAGTAGTATGGGCGGAGGGCAAACAGATACGCAGTATTTT
v_gene: TRBV19
abundance: NA
j_gene: TRBJ2-3
d_gene: NA

CDR3aa: CASSQEVTGETEAFF
CDR3nt: TGCGCCAGCAGCCAAGAGGTAACAGGGGAAACTGAAGCTTTCTTT
v_gene: TRBV4-1
abundance: NA
j_gene: TRBJ1-1
d_gene: TRBD1

CDR3aa: CASSEAGQGNSPLHF
CDR3nt: TGTGCCAGCAGTGAAGCAGGGCAGGGGAACTCACCCCTCCACTTT
v_gene: TRBV6-1
abundance: NA
j_gene: TRBJ1-6
d_gene: NA

CDR3aa: CASSYGGDTGVYGYTF
CDR3nt: TGTGCCAGCAGTTACGGAGGGGACACAGGGGTCTATGGCTACACCTTC
v_gene: TRBV6-5
abundance: NA
j_gene: TRBJ1-2
d_gene: TRBD1

CDR3aa: CASRLAGADTQYF
CDR3nt: TGTGCCAGCAGATTGGCCGGGGCAGATACGCAGTATTTT
v_gene: TRBV5-6
abundance: NA
j_gene: TRBJ2-3
d_gene: NA

CDR3aa: CASSLQGWGYNSPLHF
CDR3nt: TGCGCCAGCAGCCTACAGGGTTGGGGATATAATTCACCCCTCCACTTT
v_gene: TRBV5-1
abundance: once
j_gene: TRBJ1-6
d_gene: NA

CDR3aa: CASSPSLGQGNEKLFF
CDR3nt: TGTGCCAGCAGCCCCTCGCTGGGACAGGGTAATGAAAAACTGTTTTTT
v_gene: TRBV11-2
abundance: NA
j_gene: TRBJ1-4
d_gene: TRBD1

CDR3aa: CASRTLSGNTGELFF
CDR3nt: TGTGCCAGCAGGACCCTTAGCGGGAACACCGGGGAGCTGTTTTTT
v_gene: TRBV6-5
abundance: NA
j_gene: TRBJ2-2
d_gene: NA

CDR3aa: CASSIPGQGRNQPQHF
CDR3nt: TGTGCCAGCAGCATTCCGGGACAGGGTCGTAATCAGCCCCAGCATTTT
v_gene: TRBV28
abundance: NA
j_gene: TRBJ1-5
d_gene: TRBD1

CDR3aa: CASSPITGANVLTF
CDR3nt: TGTGCCAGCTCACCAATTACTGGGGCCAACGTCCTGACTTTC
v_gene: TRBV18
abundance: NA
j_gene: TRBJ2-6
d_gene: NA

CDR3aa: CASSSFDRGVYEQYF
CDR3nt: TGCGCCAGCAGCTCTTTCGACAGGGGAGTCTACGAGCAGTACTTC
v_gene: TRBV5-1
abundance: NA
j_gene: TRBJ2-7
d_gene: TRBD1

CDR3aa: CASKGSGQPQHF
CDR3nt: TGTGCCAGCAAGGGAAGCGGGCAGCCCCAGCATTTT
v_gene: TRBV12-3/TRBV12-4
abundance: NA
j_gene: TRBJ1-5
d_gene: NA

CDR3aa: CASSYPTREDEPQHF
CDR3nt: TGTGCCAGCAGTTACCCGACCCGGGAAGACGAGCCCCAGCATTTT
v_gene: TRBV6-5
abundance: NA
j_gene: TRBJ1-5
d_gene: NA